The 22 T cell receptor beta chains below all came from one sample that was sequenced in a study of blood T cell repertoires in COVID-19. This table comes from immunoSEQ multiplex PCR, and its TCRdb copy is limited to in-frame clones, with some not included. The repertoire holds 250,000 to 350,000 clones, with 85% to 90% as singletons. Material for sequencing was PBMCs or T cells enriched from blood (not recorded which). All receptors come from a woman aged 18-29 years with acute COVID-19.

This clone came up a few times. The rearrangement uses TRBV7-9 and TRBJ2-1; D gene uncertain. The CDR3 loop spans 15 amino acids. CDR1 SEHNR and CDR2 FQNEAQ come from the germline V gene (reference sequence). Deletions cut 6 bases from V and 6 bases from J, with 18 bases between. CDR3 sequence reads: CASSWPRNPRNEQFF. CDR3 coding DNA: TGTGCCAGCAGTTGGCCCCGAAATCCCCGCAATGAGCAGTTCTTC. The full variable domain, rest sourced from reference TRBV7-9 and TRBJ2-1, is DTGVSQNPRHKITKRGQNVTFRCDPISEHNRLYWYRQTLGQGPEFLTYFQNEAQLEKSRLLSDRFSAERPKGSFSTLEIQRTEQGDSAMYLCASSWPRNPRNEQFFGPGTRLTVL.

The V and J genes are TRBV11-3 and TRBJ2-4, with a tentative D call TRBD2 (5 bases). CDR3 length: 13 residues. Deletions cut 5 bases from V and 8 bases from J, with 13 bases between. Germline V CDR1 and CDR2: SGHNT, YENEEA. The chain's CDR3 is CASSERDKDIQYF. In nucleotides, the CDR3 is TGTGCCAGCAGCGAGAGGGATAAAGACATTCAGTACTTC.

The chain recombines TRBV6-2 or TRBV6-3 with TRBJ2-1; D ambiguous. V lost 5 bases to trimming and J lost 6 bases, with 8 bases between them. Germline V lookup: CDR1 MNHEY, CDR2 SVGEGT. The CDR3 has 12 amino acids. The CDR3 nucleotides are TGTGCCAGCAGTAAACGGGTCAATGAGCAGTTCTTC. Translated: CASSKRVNEQFF.

The chain is built from TRBV4-2 and TRBJ1-5, with 7 bases matching TRBD1. Looked up from germline, CDR1 is LGHNA and CDR2 is YNFKEQ. This CDR3 is built from 16 residues. Trimming at V came to 1 base and at J to 7 bases, leaving 10 bases not matched to a gene. The CDR3 DNA reads TGTGCCAGCAGCCAAGTTGTCAGGGGGAAGGGACAGCCCCAGCATTTT. It yields the protein CASSQVVRGKGQPQHF.

A remark on this clone: The same CDR3 arises from other DNA sequences in this sample as well. This sequence joins TRBV19 and TRBJ2-7, with TRBD2 identical over 10 bases. Per germline, CDR1 LNHDA and CDR2 SQIVND (reference sequence). The CDR3 is 15 residues long. The V segment lost 5 bases and the J segment 0 bases; nucleotides outside the gene matches: 4. CDR3 residues: CASSRTSGSSYEQYF. The CDR3, as DNA: TGTGCCAGTAGTCGGACTAGCGGTAGCTCCTACGAGCAGTACTTC. Looking up the rest from reference TRBV19 and TRBJ2-7 gives the full variable domain: DGGITQSPKYLFRKEGQNVTLSCEQNLNHDAMYWYRQDPGQGLRLIYYSQIVNDFQKGDIAEGYSVSREKKESFPLTVTSAQKNPTAFYLCASSRTSGSSYEQYFGPGTRLTVT.

A remark on this clone: Other DNA variants within this sample encode the same CDR3. V is TRBV19 and J is TRBJ2-1, with 8 nucleotides matching TRBD2. The V segment lost 5 bases and the J segment 9 bases; nucleotides outside the gene matches: 3. CDR3 size: 12 residues. Germline loops: CDR1 LNHDA, CDR2 SQIVND (reference sequence). CDR3: CASSPTSGEQFF. In nucleotides, the CDR3 is TGTGCCAGTAGTCCCACTAGCGGTGAGCAGTTCTTC. The full variable domain, with the rest looked up from reference TRBV19 and TRBJ2-1, is DGGITQSPKYLFRKEGQNVTLSCEQNLNHDAMYWYRQDPGQGLRLIYYSQIVNDFQKGDIAEGYSVSREKKESFPLTVTSAQKNPTAFYLCASSPTSGEQFFGPGTRLTVL.

The genes are TRBV28 and TRBJ2-1; unclear D gene. V lost 3 bases to trimming and J lost 4 bases, with 22 bases between them. There are 18 residues in the CDR3. In germline, CDR1 is MDHEN, CDR2 SYDVKM. In nucleotides, the CDR3 is TGTGCCAGCAGTTTCGCGTCCCTTGGGCAGATTGGATACAATGAGCAGTTCTTC. Protein: CASSFASLGQIGYNEQFF. Combining the CDR3 with reference TRBV28 and TRBJ2-1 gives the whole variable domain DVKVTQSSRYLVKRTGEKVFLECVQDMDHENMFWYRQDPGLGLRLIYFSYDVKMKEKGDIPEGYSVSREKKERFSLILESASTNQTSMYLCASSFASLGQIGYNEQFFGPGTRLTVL.

The rearrangement links TRBV18 to TRBJ1-4; D is unresolved. This CDR3 has 15 residues. The V end was cut by 2 bases, the J end by 0 bases, with 7 bases between. CDR1 and CDR2 (germline): KGHSH, LQKENI. For the CDR3, the DNA is TGTGCCAGCTCACCAAACAGTCCAACTAATGAAAAACTGTTTTTT. It codes for CASSPNSPTNEKLFF.

The chain is built from TRBV11-3 and TRBJ2-5, with TRBD1 matching over 9 bases. Germline trimming cut 1 base from V and 3 bases from J; bases unmatched to any gene: 9. CDR3 length equals 17 residues. Looked up from germline, CDR1 is SGHNT and CDR2 is YENEEA. The CDR3 sequence is CASSLGGWGQGEETQYF. The CDR3 DNA sequence: TGTGCCAGCAGCTTAGGAGGTTGGGGACAGGGTGAAGAGACCCAGTACTTC.

The chain joins TRBV12-5 to TRBJ2-7, with 11 bases lining up with TRBD2. V lost 1 base and J lost 7; bases outside the gene matches: 18. This CDR3 contains 19 residues. Germline lookup yields CDR1 LGHNT and CDR2 FRNRAP. The chain's CDR3 is CASGLGQALLTSGTGEQYF. DNA for the CDR3: TGTGCTAGTGGTTTGGGACAGGCGCTTTTGACTAGCGGGACCGGGGAGCAGTACTTC. The entire variable domain, with the rest obtained from reference TRBV12-5 and TRBJ2-7, is as follows: DARVTQTPRHKVTEMGQEVTMRCQPILGHNTVFWYRQTMMQGLELLAYFRNRAPLDDSGMPKDRFSAEMPDATLATLKIQPSEPRDSAVYFCASGLGQALLTSGTGEQYFGPGTRLTVT.

The J gene is TRBJ2-1, the V gene TRBV14, with 12 bases matching TRBD2. V was pared by 7 bases and J by 13 bases, with 8 bases of the junction left unmatched. The germline V gene has CDR1 SGHDN and CDR2 FVKESK. The CDR3 loop spans 13 amino acids. CDR3 in DNA: TGTGCCAGCACTACGACTAGCGGGAGTCTTCAGTTCTTC. This gives the protein CASTTTSGSLQFF.

The V gene is TRBV28, the J gene TRBJ2-1, with 10 positions matching TRBD2. Germline assignment: CDR1 MDHEN and CDR2 SYDVKM. V shed 3 bases, J shed 0 bases, and the junction held 8 bases outside the gene matches. The CDR3 is 18 amino acids. This chain's CDR3 is CASSFELAGSSSYNEQFF. The CDR3 nucleotides read TGTGCCAGCAGTTTCGAACTAGCGGGATCGAGCTCCTACAATGAGCAGTTCTTC.

This rearrangement joins TRBV6-5 to TRBJ2-7; 10 bases map to TRBD2. CDR1 and CDR2 (germline): MNHEY, SVGAGI. This CDR3 is 16 amino acids long. The trim removed 4 bases at V and 6 bases at J, leaving 12 bases unmatched. CDR3 bases: TGTGCCAGCAGTTCCCAAGCGGGAGGGATGGGCCGCGAGCAGTACTTC. It yields the protein CASSSQAGGMGREQYF.

The rearrangement joins TRBV9 to TRBJ2-1; TRBD2 might be the D (6 bases). Trimming pared 3 bases from V and 6 bases from J, leaving 16 bases between. Germline V gene lookup returns CDR1 SGDLS and CDR2 YYNGEE. CDR3 length equals 15 residues. In nucleotides, the CDR3 is TGTGCCAGCAGCGGAAGGAGGGCCCGGGGCAATGAGCAGTTCTTC. Its translation: CASSGRRARGNEQFF.

The chain is built from TRBV9 and TRBJ2-7; TRBD2 matches 8 bases. This CDR3 contains 15 residues. The V and J ends lost 4 bases and 3 bases, in that order; junction bases with no gene match: 9. Germline assignment: CDR1 SGDLS and CDR2 YYNGEE. The CDR3 region has the DNA TGTGCCAGCAGCTCGGGGGCTAGCGGGTTCTACGAGCAGTACTTC. As protein: CASSSGASGFYEQYF.

The chain carries TRBV18 and TRBJ1-1; D is unresolved. Germline values: CDR1 KGHSH, CDR2 LQKENI. This CDR3 has 16 residues. The ends were cut back, 3 bases at V and 10 bases at J, with 24 bases in the middle. The CDR3 sequence: CASSPREIEGPILAFF. The DNA of the CDR3 is TGTGCCAGCTCACCGAGGGAGATAGAGGGTCCGATACTAGCTTTCTTT.

The rearrangement uses TRBV11-2 and TRBJ2-1; D might be TRBD2 (5 bases). CDR3 length: 13 residues. Germline assignment: CDR1 SGHAT and CDR2 FQNNGV. V was shortened by 6 bases and J by 10 bases, with 16 bases between the two germline ends. The CDR3 protein is CASRGLGGKEQFF. In DNA, the CDR3 is TGTGCCAGCAGAGGGTTAGGAGGTAAGGAGCAGTTCTTC.

This chain links TRBV19 with TRBJ2-1, with a possible D match to TRBD2 (6 bases). From germline, CDR1 is LNHDA and CDR2 SQIVND (reference sequence). CDR3 length: 15 residues. Trimming cost V 3 bases and J 2 bases, with 11 bases left between them. CDR3 amino acids: CASSMWWGAYNEQFF. The CDR3 DNA follows: TGTGCCAGTAGTATGTGGTGGGGGGCCTACAATGAGCAGTTCTTC.

The gene calls are TRBV28 and TRBJ2-1; 7 bases agree with TRBD1. The CDR3 consists of 17 residues. V was pared by 5 bases and J by 3 bases, with 13 bases of the junction left unmatched. The germline V gene encodes CDR1 MDHEN and CDR2 SYDVKM. The CDR3 sequence is CASSVTLQGIFYNEQFF. The CDR3 nucleotides read TGTGCCAGCAGTGTCACCCTACAGGGGATTTTCTACAATGAGCAGTTCTTC.

This chain connects TRBV25-1 to TRBJ2-2, with TRBD1 matching over 9 bases. Germline V gene lookup returns CDR1 MGHDK and CDR2 SYGVNS. V was pared by 5 bases and J by 8 bases, with 12 bases of the junction left unmatched. The CDR3 runs 16 residues. The CDR3 sequence: CASSTPGQGFIGELFF. The CDR3 DNA reads TGTGCCAGCAGTACACCGGGACAGGGATTTATTGGGGAGCTGTTTTTT.

Here the CDR3 reads CASSQGTGALSAFF. The CDR3 nucleotides are TGTGCCAGCAGCCAAGGTACAGGGGCGCTCTCAGCTTTCTTT. V usage is TRBV3-1 (or the pseudogene TRBV3-2) and J usage is TRBJ1-1; 7 nucleotides line up with TRBD1. Per the germline V gene, CDR1 is LGHDT and CDR2 is YNNKEL (reference sequence). The CDR3 has 14 amino acids. The junction had 9 bases not matched to a gene; V was cut back by 1 base and J by 10 bases.

The chain uses TRBV30 and TRBJ1-2; tentative D call: TRBD1 (6 bases). The V gene lost 0 bases and the J gene lost 4 bases, with 15 bases spanning the gap. The germline gives CDR1 GTSNPN, CDR2 SVGIG (reference sequence). This CDR3 contains 15 residues. In DNA form, the CDR3 reads TGTGCCTGGAGTGTTCGCCCAAGGGGGACCTATGGCTACACCTTC. This codes for CAWSVRPRGTYGYTF.